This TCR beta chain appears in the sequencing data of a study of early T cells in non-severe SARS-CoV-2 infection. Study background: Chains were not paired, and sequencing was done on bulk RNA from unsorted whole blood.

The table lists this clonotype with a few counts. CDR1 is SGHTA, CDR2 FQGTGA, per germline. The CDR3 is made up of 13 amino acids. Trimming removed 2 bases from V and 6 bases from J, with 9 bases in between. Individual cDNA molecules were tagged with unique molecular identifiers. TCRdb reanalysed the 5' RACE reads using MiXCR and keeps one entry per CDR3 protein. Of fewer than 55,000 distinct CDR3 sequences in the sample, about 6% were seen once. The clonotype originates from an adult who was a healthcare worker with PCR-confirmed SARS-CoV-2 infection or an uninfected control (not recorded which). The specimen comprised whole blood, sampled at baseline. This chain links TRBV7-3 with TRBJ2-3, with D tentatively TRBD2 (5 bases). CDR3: CASSLFREDTQYF. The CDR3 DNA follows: TGTGCCAGCAGCTTATTTAGGGAGGATACGCAGTATTTT.